This T cell receptor (beta chain) stems from a study of T-cell reconstitution after alpha-beta-depleted transplantation in children. This clonotype was seen many times. Unique molecular identifiers were used in preparing the TCRbeta library. TCRdb re-analysed the PCR reads in MiXCR, keeping a single row per CDR3 protein. The sample yields 90,000 to 100,000 distinct CDR3 sequences, more than 10% seen once. V lost 0 bases and J 5 bases, leaving 4 bases between the germline ends. The CDR3 is made up of 12 amino acids. The germline CDR1 and CDR2 sequences are ENHRY and SYGVKD. The specimen comprised PBMCs from the stem cell graft donor, sampled from the stem cell graft. The receptor was derived from a human donor who donated a stem cell graft to a child with inherited bone marrow failure. J is TRBJ2-5 and V is TRBV10-3, with D unresolved. The CDR3 here is CAISESGETQYF. For the CDR3, the DNA is TGTGCCATCAGTGAGTCGGGGGAGACCCAGTACTTC.